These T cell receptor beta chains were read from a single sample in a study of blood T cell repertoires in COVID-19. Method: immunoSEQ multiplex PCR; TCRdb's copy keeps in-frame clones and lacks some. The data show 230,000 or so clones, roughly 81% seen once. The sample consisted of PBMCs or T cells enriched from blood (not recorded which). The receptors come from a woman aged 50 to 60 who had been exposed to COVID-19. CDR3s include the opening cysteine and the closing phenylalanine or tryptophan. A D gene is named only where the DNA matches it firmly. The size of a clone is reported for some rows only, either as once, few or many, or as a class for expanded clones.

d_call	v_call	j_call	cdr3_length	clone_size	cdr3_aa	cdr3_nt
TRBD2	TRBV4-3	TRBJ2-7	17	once	CASSQDLGTSGALEQYF	TGCGCCAGCAGCCAAGATCTGGGGACTAGCGGGGCCCTGGAGCAGTACTTC
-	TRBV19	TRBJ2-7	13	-	CASSIVNGYEQYF	TGTGCCAGTAGTATAGTGAACGGCTACGAGCAGTACTTC
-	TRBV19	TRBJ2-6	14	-	CASSSLSGANVLTF	TGTGCCAGTAGCTCTCTCTCTGGGGCCAACGTCCTGACTTTC
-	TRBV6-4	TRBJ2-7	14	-	CASSSSDRPYEQYF	TGTGCCAGCAGTAGTTCGGACAGACCCTACGAGCAGTACTTC
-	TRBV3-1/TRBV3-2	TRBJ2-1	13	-	CASSHGTFNEQFF	TGTGCCAGCAGCCACGGGACTTTTAATGAGCAGTTCTTC
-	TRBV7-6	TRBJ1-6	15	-	CASSLEWADGSPLHF	TGTGCCAGCAGCTTAGAGTGGGCTGACGGTTCACCCCTCCACTTT
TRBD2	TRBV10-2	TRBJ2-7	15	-	CASRIAGGLAYEQYF	TGCGCCAGCAGGATAGCGGGGGGGCTGGCCTACGAGCAGTACTTC
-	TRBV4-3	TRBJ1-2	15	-	CASSQVMGANYGYTF	TGCGCCAGCAGCCAAGTAATGGGGGCGAACTATGGCTACACCTTC
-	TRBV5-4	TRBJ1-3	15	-	CASSLRKSSGNTIYF	TGTGCCAGCAGCTTGAGAAAGAGCTCTGGAAACACCATATATTTT
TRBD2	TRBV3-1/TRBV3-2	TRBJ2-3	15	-	CASSQDGPRGGTQYF	TGTGCCAGCAGCCAAGATGGCCCTCGCGGGGGTACGCAGTATTTT
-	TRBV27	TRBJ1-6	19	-	CASSLSSLRGKSYNSPLHF	TGTGCCAGCAGTTTATCCTCCCTCCGGGGAAAGTCCTATAATTCACCCCTCCACTTT
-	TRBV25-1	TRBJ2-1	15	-	CASSRLTSSYNEQFF	TGTGCCAGCTCGAGGCTGACGAGCTCCTACAATGAGCAGTTCTTC
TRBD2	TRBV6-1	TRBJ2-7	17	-	CASSASKPGLGLYEQYF	TGTGCCAGCAGTGCGTCGAAACCGGGACTAGGGTTGTACGAGCAGTACTTC
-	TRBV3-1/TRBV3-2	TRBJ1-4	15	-	CASSQVRGSREKLFF	TGTGCCAGCAGCCAAGTGAGGGGGAGTCGGGAAAAACTGTTTTTT
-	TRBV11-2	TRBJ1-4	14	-	CASSPPGRNEKLFF	TGTGCCAGCAGCCCCCCAGGGAGGAATGAAAAACTGTTTTTT
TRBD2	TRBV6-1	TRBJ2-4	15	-	CASSEISGGGDIQYF	TGTGCCAGCAGTGAAATAAGCGGGGGAGGCGACATTCAGTACTTC
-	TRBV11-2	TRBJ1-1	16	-	CASSRTRGGLNTEAFF	TGTGCCAGCAGCCGCACAAGGGGGGGGCTGAACACTGAAGCTTTCTTT
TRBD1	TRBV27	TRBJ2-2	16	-	CASSFYGTGRTGELFF	TGTGCCAGCAGTTTTTATGGGACAGGGAGGACCGGGGAGCTGTTTTTT
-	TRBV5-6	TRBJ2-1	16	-	CASSFPFQDMGNEQFF	TGTGCCAGCAGCTTCCCATTTCAGGACATGGGGAATGAGCAGTTCTTC
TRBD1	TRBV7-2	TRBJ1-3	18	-	CASSPTGTGITSGNTIYF	TGTGCCAGCAGCCCTACCGGGACAGGGATAACTTCGGGAAACACCATATATTTT
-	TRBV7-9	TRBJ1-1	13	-	CASSRGGGSEAFF	TGTGCCAGCAGTCGAGGGGGTGGATCTGAAGCTTTCTTT
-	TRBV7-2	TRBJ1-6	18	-	CASSLAGGERSYNSPLHF	TGTGCCAGCAGCTTAGCCGGCGGGGAACGCTCCTATAATTCACCCCTCCACTTT
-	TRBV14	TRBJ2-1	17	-	CASSRAEQPGGRVEQFF	TGTGCCAGCAGCCGGGCGGAGCAGCCGGGGGGCCGCGTTGAGCAGTTCTTC
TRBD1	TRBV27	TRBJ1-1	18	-	CASRVRQGVSLEDTEAFF	TGTGCCAGCAGGGTTAGACAGGGAGTAAGCTTAGAAGACACTGAAGCTTTCTTT
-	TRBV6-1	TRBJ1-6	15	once	CASSEGGATNSPLHF	TGTGCCAGTAGCGAAGGGGGAGCGACTAATTCACCCCTCCACTTT
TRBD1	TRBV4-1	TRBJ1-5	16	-	CASSQEGTVSNQPQHF	TGCGCCAGCAGCCAAGAGGGGACAGTTAGCAATCAGCCCCAGCATTTT
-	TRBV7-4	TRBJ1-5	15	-	CASSLPRGSNQPQHF	TGTGCCAGCAGCTTACCCCGGGGTAGCAATCAGCCCCAGCATTTT
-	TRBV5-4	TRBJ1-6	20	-	CASSFSPRRMKSSYNSPLHF	TGTGCCAGCAGCTTCTCGCCAAGGCGGATGAAGAGCTCCTATAATTCACCCCTCCACTTT
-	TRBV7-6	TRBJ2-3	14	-	CASSPDYVTDTQYF	TGTGCCAGCAGTCCTGACTATGTAACAGATACGCAGTATTTT
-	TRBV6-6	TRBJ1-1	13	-	CASSYPPDSQAFF	TGTGCCAGCAGTTACCCACCGGACAGTCAGGCTTTCTTT
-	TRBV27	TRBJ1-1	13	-	CASSGSGNTEAFF	TGTGCCAGCAGTGGGTCAGGAAACACTGAAGCTTTCTTT
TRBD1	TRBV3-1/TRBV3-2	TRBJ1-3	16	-	CASSQDFGQGGNTIYF	TGTGCCAGCAGCCAAGATTTCGGACAGGGGGGAAACACCATATATTTT
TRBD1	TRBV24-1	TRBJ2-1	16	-	CATSDSDRGLIYEQFF	TGTGCCACCAGTGACTCCGACAGGGGGCTGATCTATGAGCAGTTCTTC
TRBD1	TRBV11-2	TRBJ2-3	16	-	CASSFLQGGGTDTQYF	TGTGCCAGCAGCTTCTTACAGGGGGGTGGCACAGATACGCAGTATTTT
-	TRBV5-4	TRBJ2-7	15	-	CASSGGGTGAYEQYF	TGTGCCAGCAGCGGGGGGGGGACAGGAGCCTACGAGCAGTACTTC
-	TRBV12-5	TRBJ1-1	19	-	CASGLVPHTAGPRNTEAFF	TGTGCTAGTGGTTTGGTACCCCATACAGCAGGCCCACGCAACACTGAAGCTTTCTTT
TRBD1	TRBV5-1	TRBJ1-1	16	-	CASSLVTGALNTEAFF	TGCGCCAGCAGCTTGGTGACAGGGGCCTTGAACACTGAAGCTTTCTTT
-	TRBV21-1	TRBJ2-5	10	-	CAPRRETQYF	TGTGCCCCCCGTCGGGAGACCCAGTACTTC
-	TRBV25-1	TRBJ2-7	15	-	CASSLRTPGSYEQYF	TGTGCCAGCAGCCTTCGGACTCCTGGTTCCTACGAGCAGTACTTC
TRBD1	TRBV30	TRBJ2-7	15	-	CAWSNTGTGRDEQYF	TGTGCCTGGAGTAACACCGGGACAGGTCGAGACGAGCAGTACTTC
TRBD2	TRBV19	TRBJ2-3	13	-	CASKGRGGDTQYF	TGTGCCAGTAAGGGGCGGGGGGGCGATACGCAGTATTTT
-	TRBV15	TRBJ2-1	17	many	CATGADGPSSSYNEQFF	TGTGCCACTGGGGCCGACGGGCCCTCGAGCTCCTACAATGAGCAGTTCTTC
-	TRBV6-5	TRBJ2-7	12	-	CASSYSGTEQYF	TGTGCCAGCAGTTACTCGGGGACAGAGCAGTACTTC
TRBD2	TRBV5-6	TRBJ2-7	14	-	CASSPTGGPYEQYF	TGTGCCAGCAGCCCCACGGGGGGGCCTTACGAGCAGTACTTC
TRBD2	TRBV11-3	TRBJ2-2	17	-	CASIPPPLAGGTGELFF	TGTGCCAGCATCCCGCCCCCACTAGCGGGGGGGACCGGGGAGCTGTTTTTT
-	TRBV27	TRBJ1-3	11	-	CASRGGVNPYF	TGTGCCAGCAGAGGAGGGGTCAACCCATATTTT
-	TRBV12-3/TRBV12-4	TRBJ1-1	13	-	CASSTKGGTEAFF	TGTGCCAGCAGCACGAAAGGGGGCACTGAAGCTTTCTTT
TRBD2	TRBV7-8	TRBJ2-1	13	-	CASSPGGPGEQFF	TGTGCCAGCAGCCCGGGGGGGCCGGGTGAGCAGTTCTTC
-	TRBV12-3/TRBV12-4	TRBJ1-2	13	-	CASSFGVDRGYTF	TGTGCCAGCAGTTTTGGAGTCGACCGGGGCTACACCTTC
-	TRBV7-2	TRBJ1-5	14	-	CASSFRGGNQPQHF	TGTGCCAGCAGTTTCCGGGGAGGCAATCAGCCCCAGCATTTT
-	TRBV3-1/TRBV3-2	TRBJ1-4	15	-	CASSQFVGDNEKLFF	TGTGCCAGCAGCCAATTCGTCGGGGATAATGAAAAACTGTTTTTT
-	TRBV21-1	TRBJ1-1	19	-	CASISLTQGAPRRNTEAFF	TGTGCCAGCATCTCTCTAACGCAGGGGGCTCCTCGTAGGAACACTGAAGCTTTCTTT